What follows are 14 T cell receptor beta chains derived from one specimen sequenced in a study of CD8+CD57+ T cells in acquired aplastic anemia. The study profiled TCR beta VDJ and CDR3 using genomic DNA as template. TCRdb recomputed calls from the reads with MiXCR, one row per CDR3 protein. The table includes some 290,000 distinct CDR3 sequences, approximately 57% detected once. Sequenced sample: sorted CD4+, CD8+, or CD8+CD57+ T cells (not recorded which) from PBMCs. These receptors were taken from a human donor with severe aplastic anemia or a healthy control (not recorded which).

At least ten counts were recorded for this clonotype. The rearrangement uses TRBV11-2 and TRBJ1-6; D may be TRBD1 (5 bases). This CDR3 region has 16 residues. The V end lost 1 base, the J end lost 8 bases, and 15 bases lay between the germline ends. CDR1 is SGHAT, CDR2 FQNNGV, per germline. The CDR3 region has the DNA TGTGCCAGCAGCTTAGGTTGGGACGCATCCTATTCACCCCTCCACTTT. Its protein product is CASSLGWDASYSPLHF.

The chain combines TRBV20-1 with TRBJ2-7, with a possible D match to TRBD2 (5 bases). The CDR3 is 14 residues long. Germline CDR1 DFQATT, CDR2 SNEGSKA (reference sequence). Deletions cut 5 bases from V and 0 bases from J, with 14 bases between. CDR3 protein: CSARYGGRSYEQYF. The CDR3 coding sequence is TGCAGTGCTCGATACGGCGGGCGCTCCTACGAGCAGTACTTC.

This clonotype occurred many times. The chain has TRBV6-4 and TRBJ2-3, with D tentatively TRBD2 (6 bases). The CDR3 is made up of 13 amino acids. V gave up 3 bases and J gave up 6 bases, with 10 bases separating them. Germline CDR1 reads MRHNA; CDR2 reads SNTAGT. The CDR3 coding sequence is TGTGCCAGCAGTGAAGGTGGGAGGGATACGCAGTATTTT. It specifies CASSEGGRDTQYF.

This clonotype showed up many times. V and J are TRBV6-5 and TRBJ1-6; D is unclear. V was clipped by 6 bases and J by 7 bases, with 16 bases between them. The CDR3 consists of 15 residues. In germline, CDR1 is MNHEY, CDR2 SVGAGI. For the CDR3, the DNA is TGTGCCAGCAGCCCCGGAGGAGGTTCAAATTCACCCCTCCACTTT. Translated: CASSPGGGSNSPLHF.

This clonotype was seen only a few times. This sequence joins TRBV24-1 and TRBJ2-1; 11 nucleotides align to TRBD2. Germline loops: CDR1 KGHDR, CDR2 SFDVKD. J was trimmed by 8 bases and V by 3 bases; bases with no gene match: 5. This CDR3 spans 15 amino acids. In nucleotides, the CDR3 is TGTGCCACCAGTGATCGAACTAGCGGGAGCGATGAGCAGTTCTTC. Its translation is CATSDRTSGSDEQFF.

In the case of this clonotype: A read error may explain this, as a much larger clone is one base away. The missing conserved phenylalanine or tryptophan at the end of this CDR3 makes a read error likely. CDR3 sequence (DNA): TGTGCCAGCAGTTACGGGGGAACCCAGTACCTC. This gives the protein CASSYGGTQYL. V and J are TRBV6-5 and TRBJ2-5; possibly TRBD1 or TRBD2 for D (5 bases each). Germline CDR1 and CDR2: MNHEY and SVGAGI. V was trimmed by 2 bases and J by 8 bases, leaving 6 bases between them. This CDR3 is 11 amino acids long.

Note on this clonotype: The junction differs from germline at one of its ends, possibly a read error. The chain recombines TRBV7-9 with TRBJ2-7; 10 positions agree with TRBD1. The germline V gene encodes CDR1 SEHNR and CDR2 FQNEAQ (reference sequence). The CDR3 totals 15 residues. In nucleotides, the CDR3 is TGCGCCAGCAGCCGGGGAGGACAGGGGGCCTACGAGCAGTACTTC. This sequence encodes CASSRGGQGAYEQYF.

The chain has TRBV27 and TRBJ2-1, with 14 bases aligning to TRBD2. The CDR3 spans 16 residues. Trimming removed 2 bases from V and 10 bases from J; junction bases left unmatched: 7. Germline CDR1 is MNHEY and CDR2 is SMNVEV (reference sequence). The CDR3 nucleotides read TGTGCCAGCAGTTTAGGCGGGACTAGCGGGGGTCGAGAGCAGTTCTTC. Protein sequence: CASSLGGTSGGREQFF.

The rearrangement links TRBV11-3 to TRBJ2-5; 9 nucleotides align to TRBD2. The germline gives CDR1 SGHNT, CDR2 YENEEA. Losses at the gene ends were 4 bases for V and 0 bases for J; bases not matched to a gene: 0. The CDR3 length is 14 residues. The CDR3 DNA is TGTGCCAGCAGCTCTAGCGGGGACCAAGAGACCCAGTACTTC. This codes for CASSSSGDQETQYF.

V gene TRBV9 combines with J gene TRBJ2-2; D gene ambiguous. Germline values: CDR1 SGDLS, CDR2 YYNGEE. The V end lost 3 bases, the J end lost 7 bases, and 13 bases lay between the germline ends. The CDR3 is 14 amino acids. CDR3 sequence (DNA): TGTGCCAGCAGCGCGCTCCCTACCGACGGGGAGCTGTTTTTT. This encodes CASSALPTDGELFF.

The chain employs TRBV19 and TRBJ2-1, with 7 bases that match TRBD1. The ends lost 7 bases at V and 7 bases at J; junction bases unmatched: 7. Germline V gene lookup returns CDR1 LNHDA and CDR2 SQIVND (reference sequence). This CDR3 is built from 13 residues. CDR3 bases: TGTGCCAGTATGGGACAGTTTGGGAATGAGCAGTTCTTC. Its protein product is CASMGQFGNEQFF. Full variable domain (missing parts from reference TRBV19 and TRBJ2-1): DGGITQSPKYLFRKEGQNVTLSCEQNLNHDAMYWYRQDPGQGLRLIYYSQIVNDFQKGDIAEGYSVSREKKESFPLTVTSAQKNPTAFYLCASMGQFGNEQFFGPGTRLTVL.

Turning to this clonotype: With a much larger clone just one base away, this may be a read error. The CDR3 DNA reads TGTGCCAGCAGCTTGTTTCGCGGGGCTAAGTCGGATAGGCAGTATTTT. Translating it yields CASSLFRGAKSDRQYF. This sequence joins TRBV5-4 and TRBJ2-3, with a possible D match to TRBD2 (6 bases). CDR1 is SGHNT and CDR2 is YYREEE in the germline V gene (reference sequence). This CDR3 comprises 16 residues.

This clonotype was recorded at least ten times. This chain joins TRBV11-2 and TRBJ2-5, with 11 positions matching TRBD2. V shed 5 bases and J 5 bases; nucleotides not matched to a gene: 10. The CDR3 length is 16 residues. Germline lookup yields CDR1 SGHAT and CDR2 FQNNGV. In DNA, the CDR3 is TGTGCCAGCAGCACATATAGCGGGGGGGCCGGGGAGACCCAGTACTTC. Its protein product is CASSTYSGGAGETQYF.

The CDR3 spells CASSSEGRRYGYTF. DNA of the CDR3: TGCGCCAGCAGCTCCGAAGGCAGACGGTATGGCTACACCTTC. The genes are TRBV5-1 and TRBJ1-2; D gene unclear. CDR1 and CDR2 (germline): SGHRS, YFSETQ. V was cut by 3 bases and J by 5 bases, with 14 bases left in between. The CDR3 is made up of 14 amino acids. Using reference TRBV5-1 and TRBJ1-2 for the parts outside the CDR3, the full variable domain is KAGVTQTPRYLIKTRGQQVTLSCSPISGHRSVSWYQQTPGQGLQFLFEYFSETQRNKGNFPGRFSGRQFSNSRSEMNVSTLELGDSALYLCASSSEGRRYGYTFGSGTRLTVV.